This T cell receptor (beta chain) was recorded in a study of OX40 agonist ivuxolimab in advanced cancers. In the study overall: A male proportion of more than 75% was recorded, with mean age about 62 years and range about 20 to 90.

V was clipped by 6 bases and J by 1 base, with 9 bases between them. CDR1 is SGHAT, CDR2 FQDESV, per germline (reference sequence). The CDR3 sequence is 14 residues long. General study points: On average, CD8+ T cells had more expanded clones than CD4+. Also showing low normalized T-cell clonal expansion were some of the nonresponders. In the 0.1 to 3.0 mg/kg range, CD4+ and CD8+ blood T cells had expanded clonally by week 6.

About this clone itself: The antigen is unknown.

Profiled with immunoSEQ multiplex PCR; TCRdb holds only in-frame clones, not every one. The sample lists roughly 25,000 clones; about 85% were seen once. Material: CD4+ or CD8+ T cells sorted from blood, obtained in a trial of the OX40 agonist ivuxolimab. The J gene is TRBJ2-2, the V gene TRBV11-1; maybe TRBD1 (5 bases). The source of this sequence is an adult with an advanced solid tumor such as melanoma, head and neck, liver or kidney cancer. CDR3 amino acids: CASSPGQNTGELFF. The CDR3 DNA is TGTGCCAGCAGTCCAGGACAGAACACCGGGGAGCTGTTTTTT.